The clone carrying this T cell receptor beta chain appeared a few times. What it binds is unknown. This sample was taken from a study of T cell repertoires in cytomegalovirus infection. Overall study: It was the public TCR beta signatures that indicated both CMV infection and matching HLA type.

TCRdb called the reads again in MiXCR, with one record for every CDR3 protein. This table holds about 600,000 distinct CDR3 sequences, 24% found once. Study observations and caveats: Pooled public TCR beta family frequency picked out CMV carriers with the relevant HLA. HLA-C-restricted, CMV-specific TCR beta clonotypes were dominant ex vivo.

Germline CDR1 is MNHEY and CDR2 is SMNVEV (reference sequence). This CDR3 is 14 amino acids long. V shed 4 bases and J 5 bases; nucleotides not matched to a gene: 3. The chain couples TRBV27 to TRBJ2-1; 9 bases match TRBD2. Specimen: CD8+ T cells from PBMCs. This TCR was recovered from a human donor in good health (CMV status not recorded). Some clones in this sample may be carry-over from other donors' samples. The CDR3 loop is CASSSGLADNEQFF. CDR3 DNA sequence: TGTGCCAGCAGTTCGGGACTAGCTGACAATGAGCAGTTCTTC.